This T cell receptor beta chain is from a study of shared clonotypes between healthy human individuals. Turning to this clone: Its cognate antigen is unknown.

V was pared by 4 bases and J by 4 bases, with 6 bases of the junction left unmatched. The germline V gene encodes CDR1 ENHRY and CDR2 SYGVKD. This CDR3 has 14 amino acids. Whole-study findings and limits: It was only blood that was sampled, and tissue repertoires likely differ.

The protocol was immunoSEQ multiplex PCR, while the TCRdb copy is restricted to in-frame clones and leaves out a portion. The sample lists 1,500,000 or so clones, approximately 96% occurring once. This clonotype was obtained from a man younger than 45 in good health. Source material: naive CD4+ T cells sorted from blood. Subset: CD45RA+ positively selected. The chain uses TRBV10-3 and TRBJ2-5; TRBD2 aligns across 7 bases. DNA of the CDR3: TGTGCCATCAGTGGGGGCCCGGGAGGAGAGACCCAGTACTTC. Translation gives CAISGGPGGETQYF.